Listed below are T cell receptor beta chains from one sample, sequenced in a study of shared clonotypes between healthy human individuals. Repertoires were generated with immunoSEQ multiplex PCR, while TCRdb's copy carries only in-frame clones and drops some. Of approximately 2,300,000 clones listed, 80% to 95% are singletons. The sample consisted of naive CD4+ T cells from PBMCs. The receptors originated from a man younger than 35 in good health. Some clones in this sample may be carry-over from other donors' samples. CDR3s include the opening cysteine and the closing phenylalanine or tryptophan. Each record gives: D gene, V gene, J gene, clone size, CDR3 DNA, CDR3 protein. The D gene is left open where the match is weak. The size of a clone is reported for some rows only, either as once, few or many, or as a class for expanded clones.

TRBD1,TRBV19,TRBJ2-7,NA,TGTGCCAGTAGTATAGCAGGGGGCGCAACTTACGAGCAGTACTTC,CASSIAGGATYEQYF
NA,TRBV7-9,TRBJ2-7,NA,TGTGCCAGCGAGCATGACTACGGTTACGAGCAGTACTTC,CASEHDYGYEQYF
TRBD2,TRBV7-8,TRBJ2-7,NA,TGTGCCAGCAGCCAGTTAGCGGGTCCAGACTACGAGCAGTACTTC,CASSQLAGPDYEQYF
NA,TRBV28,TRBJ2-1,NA,TGTGCCAGCAGTTCTACTAGCCACCAGTTCTTC,CASSSTSHQFF
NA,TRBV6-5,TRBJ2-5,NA,TGTGCCAGCAGTTTCTCTGGTGAGACCCAGTACTTC,CASSFSGETQYF
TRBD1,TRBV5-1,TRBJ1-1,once,TGCGCCAGTAGTACAGGGGTGAACACTGAAGCTTTCTTT,CASSTGVNTEAFF
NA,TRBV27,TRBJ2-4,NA,TGTGCCAGCAGTTTAAGGGCGGAATTAGCCAAAAACATTCAGTACTTC,CASSLRAELAKNIQYF
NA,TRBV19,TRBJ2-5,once,TGTGCCAGTAGTATGCCCGGCGGGGAGACCCAGTACTTC,CASSMPGGETQYF
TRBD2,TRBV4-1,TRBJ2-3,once,TGCGCCAGCAGCCAAGAGGGACTAGCGGGAGGTGGTACAGATACGCAGTATTTT,CASSQEGLAGGGTDTQYF
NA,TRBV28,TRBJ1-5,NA,TGTGCCGCGGGCAGTCATAGCAATCAGCCCCAGCATTTT,CAAGSHSNQPQHF
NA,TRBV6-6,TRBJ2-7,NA,TGTGCCAGCAGCCCCCGGGTTAGGGCGGTCTACGAGCAGTACTTC,CASSPRVRAVYEQYF
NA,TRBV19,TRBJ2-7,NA,TGTGCCAGTAGTATCGCCCCAGGAGCAACCTACGAGCAGTACTTC,CASSIAPGATYEQYF
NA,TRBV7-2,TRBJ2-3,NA,TGTGCCAGCAGCTTATACCTAGCCATGACAGATACGCAGTATTTT,CASSLYLAMTDTQYF
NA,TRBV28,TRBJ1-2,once,TGTGCCAGCAGTTTAGCAACGAGCAGGACAAATTCGGGCTACACCTTC,CASSLATSRTNSGYTF
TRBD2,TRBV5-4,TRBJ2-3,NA,TGTGCCAGCAGCTTCAAGCGGGAGGGCCTGACAGATACGCAGTATTTT,CASSFKREGLTDTQYF
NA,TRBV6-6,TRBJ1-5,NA,TGTGCCAGCAGTTATAACAGTGGGGACAATCAGCCCCAGCATTTT,CASSYNSGDNQPQHF
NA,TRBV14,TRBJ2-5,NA,TGTGCCAGCAGCCAGAGTCGTCCGGATACCCAGTACTTC,CASSQSRPDTQYF
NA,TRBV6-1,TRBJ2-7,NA,TGTGCCAGCAATCTCGGGTCACCAAACTACGAGCAGTACTTC,CASNLGSPNYEQYF
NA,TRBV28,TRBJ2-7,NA,TGTGCCAGCAGTTCTACAGGACAGCGGACCCAAGAGCAGTACTTC,CASSSTGQRTQEQYF
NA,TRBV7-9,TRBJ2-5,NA,TGTGCCAGCAGCATAACGACCGAGACCCAGTACTTC,CASSITTETQYF
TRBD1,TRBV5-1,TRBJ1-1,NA,TGCGCCAGCAGCTTCAGGGGGCTGAACACTGAAGCTTTCTTT,CASSFRGLNTEAFF
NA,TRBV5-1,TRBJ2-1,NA,TGCGCCAGCAGCTTGGCTCGGTCCACCGGGTTCCCCTCCTACAATGAGCAGTTCTTC,CASSLARSTGFPSYNEQFF
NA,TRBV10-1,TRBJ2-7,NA,TGCGCCAGCAGTGAGTCGTCGACAGGTTCGGTCGAGCAGTACTTC,CASSESSTGSVEQYF
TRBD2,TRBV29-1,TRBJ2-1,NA,TGCAGCGTTGAAGTCCGACTAGCGGACAATGAGCAGTTCTTC,CSVEVRLADNEQFF
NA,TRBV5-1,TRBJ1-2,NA,TGCGCCAGCAGCTTGTACAGGCCATATGGCTACACCTTC,CASSLYRPYGYTF
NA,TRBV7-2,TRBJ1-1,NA,TGTGCCAGCAGCTTCGGCAAGAACACTGAAGCTTTCTTT,CASSFGKNTEAFF
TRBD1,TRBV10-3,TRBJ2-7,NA,TGTGCCATCAGTGGGCCCCCGGGACAGGTCTCCTACGAGCAGTACTTC,CAISGPPGQVSYEQYF
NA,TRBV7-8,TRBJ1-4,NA,TGTGCCAGCAGCCAGGGGCCTCTCAGGAGAGAAAAACTGTTTTTT,CASSQGPLRREKLFF
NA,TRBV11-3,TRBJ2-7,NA,TGTGCCAGCAGCATTATACCAGCGGCCGAACATAAATACGAGCAGTACTTC,CASSIIPAAEHKYEQYF
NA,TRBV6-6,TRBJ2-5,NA,TGTGCCAGCAGTTACGGGGGGGCTGAGACCCAGTACTTC,CASSYGGAETQYF
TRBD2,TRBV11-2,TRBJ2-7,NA,TGTGCCAGCAGGCGACTAGCGGAAAAAAGGTCCAACTACGAGCAGTACTTC,CASRRLAEKRSNYEQYF
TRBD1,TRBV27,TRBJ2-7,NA,TGTGCCAGCAGTCTCGGACAGGGGACGGGAAGCTCCTACGAGCAGTACTTC,CASSLGQGTGSSYEQYF
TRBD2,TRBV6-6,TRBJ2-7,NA,TGTGCCACCAAACGGGGACTAGCTTACGAGCAGTACTTC,CATKRGLAYEQYF
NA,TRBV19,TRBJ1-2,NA,TGTGCCAGTGGGGCTTCGATCGCGGAGGCAAGTTACTATGGCTACACCTTC,CASGASIAEASYYGYTF
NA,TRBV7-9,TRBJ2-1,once,TGTGCCAGCAGCCCGAGGACGGAATACAATGAGCAGTTCTTC,CASSPRTEYNEQFF
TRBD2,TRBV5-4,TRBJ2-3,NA,TGTGCCAGCAGCTCACGGACTAGCGGGGGGGCTAGAGATACGCAGTATTTT,CASSSRTSGGARDTQYF